A selection of T cell receptor beta chains follows, all from one sample in a study of T cell clones after liver transplantation. These receptors have no identified antigens. The protocol was immunoSEQ multiplex PCR, while the TCRdb copy is restricted to in-frame clones and leaves out a portion. The table records fewer than 6,500 clones, roughly 31% of them present only once. The specimen was CD4+ T cells from cultured PBMCs. Receptors originate from a human patient who received a liver transplant. Some T cells may be provided by the graft donor. CDR3s include the opening cysteine and the closing phenylalanine or tryptophan. D genes are given only for firm matches. Rows give clone size only sometimes, using once, few, many, or a class for an expanded clone.

few TRBJ2-3 - TRBV7-2 TGTGCCAGCAGACATAGCGAAAATACGCAGTATTTT CASRHSENTQYF
- TRBJ2-2 TRBD1 TRBV5-5 TGTGCCAGCACCATAAAACAGGGGCGGGACACCGGGGAGCTGTTTTTT CASTIKQGRDTGELFF
few TRBJ2-1 - TRBV5-1 TGCGCCAGCAGCTTGGGTCGGACGGTAAACAATGAGCAGTTCTTC CASSLGRTVNNEQFF
- TRBJ1-3 TRBD1 TRBV10-2 TGCGCCAGCAGTGAGTGGGGGGGTGGACAGGACTCTGGAAACACCATATATTTT CASSEWGGGQDSGNTIYF
- TRBJ2-7 - TRBV30 TGTGCCTGGAGTGGGACCTACGAGCAGTACTTC CAWSGTYEQYF
- TRBJ1-2 TRBD1 TRBV27 TGTGCCAGCAGTTTATCTGGGCCAGGGGGGTACTATGGCTACACCTTC CASSLSGPGGYYGYTF
- TRBJ1-2 - TRBV28 TGTGCCAGCAGTTTCCGCCACGCCAGCAGTGGCTACACCTTC CASSFRHASSGYTF
once TRBJ1-6 - TRBV5-1 TGCGCCAGCAGCTTAACCCCGGACAGCTTCGGTAGTTCACCCCTCCACTTT CASSLTPDSFGSSPLHF
- TRBJ2-1 TRBD1 TRBV2 TGTGCCAGCAGAAACCCGCCGGGACAGGCAAATGAGCAGTTCTTC CASRNPPGQANEQFF
medium-sized TRBJ1-4 - TRBV7-9 TGTGCCAGCAGCTTAGACCTCACAACTAATGAAAAACTGTTTTTT CASSLDLTTNEKLFF
- TRBJ1-1 TRBD1 TRBV18 TGTGCCAGCTCATCAGGACAGGGTGCCGGAACTGAAGCTTTCTTT CASSSGQGAGTEAFF
- TRBJ1-4 TRBD1 TRBV6-5 TGTGCCAGCAGACAGGGGTCGCTTACTAATGAAAAACTGTTTTTT CASRQGSLTNEKLFF
few TRBJ1-2 - TRBV7-4 TGTGCCAGCAGCTTAGCGCTAGGGGCCCTCTATGGCTACACCTTC CASSLALGALYGYTF
- TRBJ2-5 TRBD2 TRBV5-6 TGTGCCAGCAGCCCAGCGGGAGAAGAGACCCAGTACTTC CASSPAGEETQYF
large TRBJ2-7 TRBD2 TRBV6-5 TGTGCCAGCGGGAGGGACTTGACCTACGAGCAGTACTTC CASGRDLTYEQYF
- TRBJ2-6 - TRBV22-1 TGTCCTGGGAGTGTTTGGCGAAAGCAACAAAGTCGGGCCAACGTCCTGACTTTC CPGSVWRKQQSRANVLTF
few TRBJ2-3 TRBD1 TRBV6-6 TGTGCCAGCAGATGGGGACAGGGTAATTCAGATACGCAGTATTTT CASRWGQGNSDTQYF
- TRBJ1-3 - TRBV14 TGTGCCAGCAGCCAAGAACTTCTCTCTGGAAACACCATATATTTT CASSQELLSGNTIYF
- TRBJ2-6 TRBD1 TRBV7-7 TGTGCCAGCAGCAAAGACAGGGGGCGCTCGGGGGCCAACGTCCTGACTTTC CASSKDRGRSGANVLTF
few TRBJ2-5 - TRBV5-1 TGCGCCAGCAGCTCGATGGGGGGTGAAGGGGAGACCCAGTACTTC CASSSMGGEGETQYF
medium-sized TRBJ1-2 - TRBV15 TGTGCCACCAGCGGGTTGGACAGAAACCATGGCTACACCTTC CATSGLDRNHGYTF
medium-sized TRBJ1-3 - TRBV19 TGTGCCAGTCTTGCAAGTTCTGGAAACACCATATATTTT CASLASSGNTIYF
- TRBJ2-5 - TRBV7-2 TGTGCCAGCAGCTTAATGGGGCAGACAGAGACCCAGTACTTC CASSLMGQTETQYF
medium-sized TRBJ2-1 - TRBV19 TGTGCCAGTAGTATACGGGCTATGCAGGGGTACAATGAGCAGTTCTTC CASSIRAMQGYNEQFF
few TRBJ1-1 - TRBV2 TGTGCCAGCAGTCATGGGCGGAACACTGAAGCTTTCTTT CASSHGRNTEAFF
- TRBJ2-2 - TRBV5-1 TGCGCCAGCAGGGATGCGGACACCGGGGAGCTGTTTTTT CASRDADTGELFF
- TRBJ1-5 - TRBV6-5 TGTGCCAGCAGTTACTCACACAATCAGCCCCAGCATTTT CASSYSHNQPQHF
- TRBJ1-5 - TRBV2 TGTGCCAGCAGTGGGGTCACTTTGGATCAGCCCCAGCATTTT CASSGVTLDQPQHF
- TRBJ1-1 TRBD1 TRBV19 TGTGCCAGTAGTTTCACGGGACAGCACACTGAAGCTTTCTTT CASSFTGQHTEAFF
- TRBJ2-2 TRBD2 TRBV19 TGTGCCAGTAGTATCGGTAGCGGGAGGAACGGGGAGCTGTTTTTT CASSIGSGRNGELFF
- TRBJ2-7 TRBD1 TRBV6-1 TGTGCCAGCAGCCCCGGGACAGGGTACGAGCAGTACTTC CASSPGTGYEQYF
few TRBJ2-1 TRBD2 TRBV28 TGTGCCAGCGAGCCTTCCGGGGCGGGGGGGTCCAATGAGCAGTTCTTC CASEPSGAGGSNEQFF
medium-sized TRBJ1-2 - TRBV6-5 TGTGCCAGCAGTAGGGGACCGGATGGCTACACCTTC CASSRGPDGYTF
few TRBJ2-7 TRBD1 TRBV6-5 TGTGCCAGCAGCCGGGACAGGGCCTACGAGCAGTACTTC CASSRDRAYEQYF
- TRBJ1-1 - TRBV11-2 TGTGCCAGCAGTCTCCCAACGGGAAGCACTGAAGCTTTCTTT CASSLPTGSTEAFF
few TRBJ2-1 TRBD2 TRBV7-2 TGTGCCAGCAGCCTTAACAGCGGGAGATCCCCCTCCTACAATGAGCAGTTCTTC CASSLNSGRSPSYNEQFF
- TRBJ1-5 - TRBV6-1 TGTGCCAGCAACCTAGCGGGGGACCCCCCGAGCCCCCAGCATTTT CASNLAGDPPSPQHF
- TRBJ2-7 - TRBV6-4 TGTGCCAGCAGTGTTTTGCCCTCCTACGAGCAGTACTTC CASSVLPSYEQYF
few TRBJ2-1 TRBD2 TRBV27 TGTGCCAGCACTTCCGTGACTAGCGGAATTTCCTCCTACAATGAGCAGTTCTTC CASTSVTSGISSYNEQFF
- TRBJ2-1 TRBD2 TRBV10-1 TGCGCCAGCAGTGAGTCCGGGACTAGAGTGAATGAGCAGTTCTTC CASSESGTRVNEQFF
few TRBJ2-2 - TRBV28 TGTGCCAGCAGCCAGTCCCCGGGGGCCGGGGAGCTGTTTTTT CASSQSPGAGELFF
- TRBJ2-1 - TRBV19 TGTGCCAGTAGGAGCCTAGCCTACAATGAGCAGTTCTTC CASRSLAYNEQFF
- TRBJ1-1 - TRBV4-3 TGCGCCAGCAGCCAAGAACGGTTACGAAACACTGAAGCTTTCTTT CASSQERLRNTEAFF